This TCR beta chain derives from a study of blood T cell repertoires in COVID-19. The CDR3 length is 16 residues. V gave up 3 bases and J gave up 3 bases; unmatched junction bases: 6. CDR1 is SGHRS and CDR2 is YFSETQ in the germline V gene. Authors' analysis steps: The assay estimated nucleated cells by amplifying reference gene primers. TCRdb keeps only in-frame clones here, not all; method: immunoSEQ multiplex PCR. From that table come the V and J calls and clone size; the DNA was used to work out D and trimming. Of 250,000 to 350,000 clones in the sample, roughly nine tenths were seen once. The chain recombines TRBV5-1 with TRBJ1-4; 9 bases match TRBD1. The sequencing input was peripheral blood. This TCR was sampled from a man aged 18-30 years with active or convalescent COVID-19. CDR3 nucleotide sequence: TGCGCCAGCAGCTCACACAGGGGGCGGTCTAATGAAAAACTGTTTTTT. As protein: CASSSHRGRSNEKLFF.